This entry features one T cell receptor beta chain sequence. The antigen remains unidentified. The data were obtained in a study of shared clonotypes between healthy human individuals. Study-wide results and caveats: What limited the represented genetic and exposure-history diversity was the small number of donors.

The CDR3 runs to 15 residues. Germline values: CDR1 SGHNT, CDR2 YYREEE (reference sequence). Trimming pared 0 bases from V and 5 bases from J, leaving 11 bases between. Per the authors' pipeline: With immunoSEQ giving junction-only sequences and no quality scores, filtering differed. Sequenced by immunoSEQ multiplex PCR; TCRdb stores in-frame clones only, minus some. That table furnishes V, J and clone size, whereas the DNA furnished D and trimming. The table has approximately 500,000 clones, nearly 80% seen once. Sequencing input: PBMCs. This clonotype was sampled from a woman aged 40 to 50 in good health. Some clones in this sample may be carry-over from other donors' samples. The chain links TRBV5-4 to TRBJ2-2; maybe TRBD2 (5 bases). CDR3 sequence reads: CASSLEGAITGELFF. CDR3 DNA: TGTGCCAGCAGCTTGGAGGGAGCGATAACCGGGGAGCTGTTTTTT.